The 6 T cell receptor beta chains below all came from one sample that was sequenced in a study of blood T cell repertoires in COVID-19. Sequencing used immunoSEQ multiplex PCR; TCRdb keeps in-frame clones, though not all of them. This table holds 150,000 or so clones, under 90% found once. Specimen: PBMCs or T cells enriched from blood (not recorded which). The receptors derive from a woman aged 50 to 60 who had recovered from COVID-19.

The sample holds one count of this clone. The chain employs TRBV5-3 and TRBJ2-3, with 10 bases aligning to TRBD2. TRBV5-3 is assigned to the ORF class and has an uncertain function. V was clipped by 1 base and J by 6 bases; unmatched bases: 5. The CDR3 contains 15 residues. In DNA form, the CDR3 reads TGTGCCAGAAGCTTGTCCAGCGGGGGGGCCGATACGCAGTATTTT. This gives the protein CARSLSSGGADTQYF.

The chain uses TRBV5-1 and TRBJ2-5; TRBD2 matches at 11 bases. CDR1 and CDR2 (germline): SGHRS, YFSETQ. The CDR3 sequence is 17 residues long. V was pared by 0 bases and J by 5 bases, with 9 bases of the junction left unmatched. CDR3 nucleotides: TGCGCCAGCAGCTTGGGAGTAGCGGGAGGGCCGGGGGAGACCCAGTACTTC. Its translation: CASSLGVAGGPGETQYF.

The chain links TRBV13 to TRBJ2-1; 10 bases are shared with TRBD2. With 0 bases clipped from V and 4 bases from J, the junction kept 3 bases outside the gene matches. CDR3 length: 16 amino acids. The germline V gene encodes CDR1 PRHDT and CDR2 FYEKMQ (reference sequence). The DNA of the CDR3 is TGTGCCAGCAGCTTAGGGGGACTAGCGCCTTACAATGAGCAGTTCTTC. As protein: CASSLGGLAPYNEQFF. Full variable domain (outside the CDR3, taken from reference TRBV13 and TRBJ2-1): AAGVIQSPRHLIKEKRETATLKCYPIPRHDTVYWYQQGPGQDPQFLISFYEKMQSDKGSIPDRFSAQQFSDYHSELNMSSLELGDSALYFCASSLGGLAPYNEQFFGPGTRLTVL.

The rearrangement links TRBV28 to TRBJ1-2; TRBD1 agrees at 9 bases. From germline, CDR1 is MDHEN and CDR2 SYDVKM. The J segment lost 5 bases and the V segment lost 6 bases, leaving 7 bases of the junction unmatched. CDR3 length: 14 residues. CDR3 amino acids: CASSSSGQGYGYTF. As DNA, the CDR3 is TGTGCCAGCAGCAGTTCGGGACAGGGATATGGCTACACCTTC.

V is TRBV19 and J is TRBJ2-3, with 7 bases identical to TRBD1. The CDR3 totals 15 residues. Trimming took 4 bases from V and 2 from J; bases not matched to a gene: 6. Per the germline V gene, CDR1 is LNHDA and CDR2 is SQIVND (reference sequence). This CDR3 is CASSSRDSYTDTQYF. The CDR3 DNA follows: TGTGCCAGTAGTAGCCGGGACAGCTACACAGATACGCAGTATTTT.

This clone was counted a single time. Here the CDR3 DNA reads TGTGCCAGCAAGACCTCGACAAACTCCGGAAACACCATATATTTT. Its translation: CASKTSTNSGNTIYF. V is TRBV28 and J is TRBJ1-3, with D hard to call. This CDR3 has 15 amino acids. Trimming pared 7 bases from V and 4 bases from J, leaving 17 bases between. Per the germline V gene, CDR1 is MDHEN and CDR2 is SYDVKM.